A selection of T cell receptor beta chains follows, all from one sample in a study of human T cells and chemical hapten exposure. One entry per CDR3 protein results from TCRdb running MiXCR on the RACE reads. Among 300,000 to 450,000 distinct CDR3 sequences listed, around 5.5% were seen once. Sequenced here: whole blood, sampled in connection with sensitization to the hapten diphenylcyclopropenone (DPC). Source of these receptors: a woman aged 45-59 years with alopecia areata. Some clones in this sample may be carry-over from other donors' samples. Both conserved end residues are part of each CDR3. D genes are given only for firm matches. Part of the rows lack a size; the others show once, few, many or a class for expanded clones.

J: TRBJ2-6
V: TRBV3-1
size: many
D: .
CDR3: CASSQDATTGANVLTF
DNA: TGTGCCAGCAGCCAGGACGCCACAACTGGGGCCAACGTCCTGACTTTC

J: TRBJ2-1
V: TRBV7-9
size: many
D: TRBD1
CDR3: CASNIPGTDFNEQFF
DNA: TGTGCCAGCAACATTCCCGGGACAGACTTCAATGAGCAGTTCTTC

J: TRBJ2-3
V: TRBV20-1
size: many
D: .
CDR3: CSAPSTDTQYF
DNA: TGCAGTGCTCCTAGCACAGATACGCAGTATTTT

J: TRBJ2-2
V: TRBV20-1
size: few
D: .
CDR3: CSALTGGSYTGELFF
DNA: TGCAGTGCTCTAACTGGGGGGAGCTACACCGGGGAGCTGTTTTTT

J: TRBJ2-3
V: TRBV3-1
size: many
D: TRBD2
CDR3: CASSQLVAGGPDTQYF
DNA: TGTGCCAGCAGCCAACTCGTCGCGGGGGGGCCGGATACGCAGTATTTT

J: TRBJ2-3
V: TRBV29-1
size: many
D: .
CDR3: CSILRPPGTDTQYF
DNA: TGCAGCATACTCCGGCCTCCGGGCACAGATACGCAGTATTTT

J: TRBJ2-7
V: TRBV7-2
size: .
D: TRBD2
CDR3: CASSHRTSEPYEQYF
DNA: TGTGCCAGCAGCCACCGGACTAGCGAACCCTACGAGCAGTACTTC

J: TRBJ2-7
V: TRBV5-1
size: many
D: .
CDR3: CASSPDPSPSEQYF
DNA: TGCGCCAGCAGCCCGGACCCGTCCCCCTCCGAGCAGTACTTC

J: TRBJ2-7
V: TRBV29-1
size: many
D: .
CDR3: CSVPGQNEQYF
DNA: TGCAGCGTCCCGGGGCAGAACGAGCAGTACTTC

J: TRBJ1-2
V: TRBV12-3/TRBV12-4
size: many
D: .
CDR3: CASSRLPSLGYTF
DNA: TGTGCCAGCAGTCGCCTCCCGTCCTTGGGCTACACCTTC

J: TRBJ1-5
V: TRBV6-2/TRBV6-3
size: .
D: .
CDR3: CASSYEVSGNQPQHF
DNA: TGTGCCAGCAGTTACGAGGTTTCAGGCAATCAGCCCCAGCATTTT

J: TRBJ1-2
V: TRBV6-5
size: few
D: TRBD1
CDR3: CASSYSDRGFYGYTF
DNA: TGTGCCAGCAGTTACTCCGACAGGGGGTTCTATGGCTACACCTTC

J: TRBJ2-4
V: TRBV10-3
size: few
D: .
CDR3: CAISESENIQYF
DNA: TGTGCCATCAGTGAGTCAGAAAACATTCAGTACTTC

J: TRBJ2-1
V: TRBV9
size: .
D: .
CDR3: CASTATSGDEQFF
DNA: TGTGCCAGCACCGCAACCTCCGGCGATGAGCAGTTCTTC

J: TRBJ1-2
V: TRBV7-2
size: .
D: .
CDR3: CASSLDEDTSLYGYTF
DNA: TGTGCCAGCAGCTTAGACGAGGACACATCTCTCTATGGCTACACCTTC

J: TRBJ2-3
V: TRBV20-1
size: .
D: TRBD2
CDR3: CSAIGSGGDRSSTDTQYF
DNA: TGCAGTGCTATTGGTAGCGGGGGAGATCGTTCAAGCACAGATACGCAGTATTTT

J: TRBJ1-1
V: TRBV27
size: .
D: .
CDR3: CASSPHRLNTEAFF
DNA: TGTGCCAGCAGTCCCCACAGATTGAACACTGAAGCTTTCTTT

J: TRBJ1-4
V: TRBV6-5
size: many
D: .
CDR3: CASSYRRAGVNEKLFF
DNA: TGTGCCAGCAGTTACCGAAGGGCCGGGGTTAATGAAAAACTGTTTTTT

J: TRBJ2-1
V: TRBV29-1
size: .
D: TRBD2
CDR3: CSVEGYGREGEQFF
DNA: TGCAGCGTTGAAGGATATGGGCGGGAGGGTGAGCAGTTCTTC

J: TRBJ1-1
V: TRBV29-1
size: few
D: TRBD1
CDR3: CSVEGGQINTEAFF
DNA: TGCAGCGTTGAAGGGGGACAGATAAACACTGAAGCTTTCTTT

J: TRBJ2-5
V: TRBV6-1
size: many
D: TRBD1
CDR3: CASSEDRGTETQYF
DNA: TGTGCCAGCAGTGAAGACAGGGGGACGGAGACCCAGTACTTC

J: TRBJ2-7
V: TRBV6-6
size: many
D: .
CDR3: CASRGGAGSYEQYF
DNA: TGTGCCAGCAGGGGGGGAGCCGGGTCCTACGAGCAGTACTTC

J: TRBJ2-2
V: TRBV14
size: many
D: TRBD2
CDR3: CASSPLAGGRTGELFF
DNA: TGTGCCAGCAGCCCCTTAGCGGGAGGAAGGACCGGGGAGCTGTTTTTT

J: TRBJ1-1
V: TRBV5-1
size: .
D: TRBD1
CDR3: CASSLPGTATNTEAFF
DNA: TGCGCCAGCAGCTTGCCTGGGACAGCAACGAACACTGAAGCTTTCTTT

J: TRBJ1-2
V: TRBV20-1
size: many
D: .
CDR3: CSATSGVSTTSGYTF
DNA: TGCAGTGCTACATCCGGGGTTTCAACTACGAGCGGCTACACCTTC

J: TRBJ1-4
V: TRBV28
size: .
D: TRBD1
CDR3: CASSVTGGSLFF
DNA: TGTGCCAGCAGTGTAACAGGGGGCAGTCTGTTTTTT

J: TRBJ2-3
V: TRBV11-2
size: many
D: TRBD2
CDR3: CASSLVGSGSSDTQYF
DNA: TGTGCCAGCAGCTTAGTGGGTAGCGGGAGTTCAGATACGCAGTATTTT

J: TRBJ1-2
V: TRBV27
size: .
D: .
CDR3: CASSLGLTYGYTF
DNA: TGTGCCAGCAGTCTGGGGTTGACCTATGGCTACACCTTC

J: TRBJ2-7
V: TRBV9
size: .
D: TRBD1
CDR3: CASSPPRDRPYEQYF
DNA: TGTGCCAGCAGCCCACCCCGGGACAGACCATACGAGCAGTACTTC

J: TRBJ2-3
V: TRBV27
size: few
D: .
CDR3: CASSYVMGTDTQYF
DNA: TGTGCCAGCAGTTACGTCATGGGCACAGATACGCAGTATTTT

J: TRBJ2-3
V: TRBV29-1
size: many
D: TRBD1
CDR3: CSVESPDRGTDTQYF
DNA: TGCAGCGTTGAAAGTCCCGACAGGGGGACAGATACGCAGTATTTT

J: TRBJ1-1
V: TRBV27
size: few
D: .
CDR3: CASSLYRGATEAFF
DNA: TGTGCCAGCAGTTTATATAGGGGGGCGACTGAAGCTTTCTTT

J: TRBJ2-1
V: TRBV6-5
size: many
D: .
CDR3: CASSYSKGEQFF
DNA: TGTGCCAGCAGTTACTCGAAAGGGGAGCAGTTCTTC

J: TRBJ2-7
V: TRBV6-5
size: .
D: .
CDR3: CASSYSLDRVYEQYF
DNA: TGTGCCAGCAGTTACTCTCTGGACAGAGTCTACGAGCAGTACTTC

J: TRBJ2-3
V: TRBV12-3/TRBV12-4
size: many
D: .
CDR3: CASSFPGTSDTQYF
DNA: TGTGCCAGCAGTTTCCCGGGGACGAGTGATACGCAGTATTTT